This is a list of T cell receptor beta chains from one sample in a study of blood T cells in healthy people across ages. TCRdb itself ran the 5' RACE reads through MiXCR, one entry per CDR3 protein. The sample carries 550,000 to 750,000 distinct CDR3 sequences, under 25% recorded once. Sequenced: blood. The receptors were sampled from a man aged 70-80 years in good health. CDR3s include the opening cysteine and the closing phenylalanine or tryptophan. A D gene is named only where the DNA matches it firmly. The size entry is marked missing in some rows and otherwise reads once, few, many or a size class.

clone_size	j_call	v_call	d_call	cdr3_aa	cdr3_nt
-	TRBJ1-4	TRBV7-9	TRBD1	CATGTGSPSNEKLFF	TGTGCCACTGGGACAGGGTCACCCTCTAATGAAAAACTGTTTTTT
few	TRBJ1-1	TRBV25-1	-	CASRLGAGQNTEAFF	TGTGCCAGCAGGCTGGGGGCTGGACAGAACACTGAAGCTTTCTTT
-	TRBJ2-5	TRBV12-3/TRBV12-4	TRBD2	CASSSDGTRSIF	TGTGCCAGCAGTTCTGACGGGACTAGATCGATCTTC
few	TRBJ2-5	TRBV5-1	-	CASSLASVGETQYF	TGCGCCAGCAGCTTGGCTAGCGTCGGTGAGACCCAGTACTTC
-	TRBJ1-1	TRBV24-1	-	CATSEGAGTEAFF	TGTGCCACCAGTGAGGGGGCTGGCACTGAAGCTTTCTTT
few	TRBJ1-3	TRBV3-1	-	CASSQWLRPSGNTIYF	TGTGCCAGCAGCCAATGGCTTCGACCCTCTGGAAACACCATATATTTT
few	TRBJ2-7	TRBV5-1	-	CASSEGPSSYEQYF	TGCGCCAGCAGCGAGGGGCCGAGCTCCTACGAGCAGTACTTC
-	TRBJ2-3	TRBV3-1	-	CASSQMAGSTDTQYF	TGTGCCAGCAGCCAAATGGCGGGGAGCACAGATACGCAGTATTTT
-	TRBJ1-6	TRBV6-5	-	CASSYRGMDNSPLHF	TGTGCCAGCAGTTACCGGGGGATGGATAATTCACCCCTCCACTTT
-	TRBJ2-2	TRBV19	-	CASSIPRRDTGELFF	TGTGCCAGTAGTATACCTCGTAGGGACACCGGGGAGCTGTTTTTT
-	TRBJ1-2	TRBV2	-	CASSTQLYGYTF	TGTGCCAGCAGTACCCAGTTATATGGCTACACCTTC
-	TRBJ2-5	TRBV3-1	-	CASSQVPEKETQYF	TGTGCCAGCAGCCAAGTGCCGGAAAAAGAGACCCAGTACTTC
once	TRBJ2-2	TRBV7-2	-	CASSREANTGELFF	TGTGCCAGCAGCCGCGAAGCAAACACCGGGGAGCTGTTTTTT
few	TRBJ1-2	TRBV7-3	-	CASSPVVGTSYTF	TGTGCCAGCAGCCCCGTGGTGGGAACTAGCTACACCTTC
-	TRBJ2-1	TRBV11-2	-	CASSGRDVSSYNEQFF	TGTGCCAGCAGCGGCCGGGACGTTAGCTCCTACAATGAGCAGTTCTTC
few	TRBJ2-7	TRBV20-1	TRBD1	CSARVGGQGGTYEQYF	TGCAGTGCTAGAGTTGGAGGACAGGGTGGGACCTACGAGCAGTACTTC
-	TRBJ2-7	TRBV5-6	-	CASTFGDIGEQYF	TGTGCCAGCACATTCGGGGATATCGGGGAGCAGTACTTC
-	TRBJ1-1	TRBV3-1	-	CASSQVRGVANTEAFF	TGTGCCAGCAGCCAAGTCAGGGGCGTGGCTAACACTGAAGCTTTCTTT
-	TRBJ1-5	TRBV2	-	CASSDRHSNQPQHF	TGTGCCAGCAGTGACCGGCATAGCAATCAGCCCCAGCATTTT
-	TRBJ2-7	TRBV24-1	-	CATSESGTFSYEQYF	TGTGCCACCAGTGAATCCGGGACGTTTTCCTACGAGCAGTACTTC
many	TRBJ2-7	TRBV18	-	CASSPDSRAVEQYF	TGTGCCAGCTCACCGGACTCCAGGGCGGTCGAGCAGTACTTC
few	TRBJ2-1	TRBV20-1	-	CSARGGLVVGDYNEQFF	TGCAGTGCTAGAGGGGGGTTGGTAGTGGGGGATTACAATGAGCAGTTCTTC
many	TRBJ1-4	TRBV18	-	CASSPGAVNEKLFF	TGTGCCAGCTCACCAGGGGCAGTAAATGAAAAACTGTTTTTT
few	TRBJ2-7	TRBV2	TRBD1	CASEAGQGSRGSYEQYF	TGTGCCAGCGAAGCGGGACAGGGGAGCCGAGGGTCCTACGAGCAGTACTTC
-	TRBJ2-1	TRBV10-3	-	CAISESGAGVSYNEQFF	TGTGCCATCAGTGAGTCGGGGGCGGGAGTCTCCTACAATGAGCAGTTCTTC
few	TRBJ2-7	TRBV24-1	-	CATSEGLRDGEVEQYF	TGTGCCACCAGTGAGGGCCTCCGGGACGGAGAGGTGGAGCAGTACTTC
-	TRBJ2-2	TRBV2	-	CASSERVERGTGELFF	TGTGCCAGCAGTGAGAGGGTGGAAAGGGGGACCGGGGAGCTGTTTTTT
few	TRBJ2-1	TRBV2	-	CASRGSGNNEQFF	TGTGCCAGCAGGGGAAGCGGAAACAATGAGCAGTTCTTC
-	TRBJ2-7	TRBV20-1	TRBD1	CSATGQGKGEQYF	TGCAGTGCTACCGGACAGGGGAAGGGCGAGCAGTACTTC
few	TRBJ2-5	TRBV7-6	TRBD1	CASSAGTGLQETQYF	TGTGCCAGCAGCGCCGGGACAGGGCTCCAAGAGACCCAGTACTTC
many	TRBJ2-5	TRBV29-1	TRBD2	CSVERTSRRETQYF	TGCAGCGTTGAACGGACTAGCCGGCGGGAGACCCAGTACTTC
many	TRBJ2-5	TRBV30	-	CAWSVLETQYF	TGTGCCTGGAGTGTACTCGAGACCCAGTACTTC